The entry below describes one T cell receptor (beta chain). This specimen comes from a study of blood T cell repertoires in COVID-19. Sequencing used immunoSEQ multiplex PCR; TCRdb keeps in-frame clones, though not all of them. The sample holds 250,000 to 350,000 clones, over 75% seen once. Germline loops: CDR1 KGHDR, CDR2 SFDVKD. V lost 4 bases to trimming and J lost 7 bases; unmatched junction nucleotides: 6. The CDR3 covers 14 residues. This sequence joins TRBV24-1 and TRBJ2-1; 7 bases align to TRBD2. This clonotype was sampled from a woman aged 50 to 60 who had recovered from COVID-19. Sequenced: peripheral blood. The CDR3 loop is CATSEASGRNEQFF. The CDR3 DNA is TGTGCCACCAGTGAGGCTAGCGGCCGGAATGAGCAGTTCTTC.